This passage covers 6 T cell receptor beta chains from one sample sequenced in a study of blood T cell dynamics during melanoma immunotherapy. As to time point: pre-treatment baseline. Clones were read by immunoSEQ multiplex PCR, and TCRdb kept only the in-frame ones, dropping some. Of about 8,500 clones listed, roughly four fifths are singletons. Source: blood, taken from a patient treated with checkpoint blockade. These receptors came from a human donor with melanoma.

The genes are TRBV4-1 and TRBJ2-5, with a tentative D call TRBD1 (6 bases). The germline CDR1 and CDR2 sequences are MGHRA and YSYEKL. V was shortened by 0 bases and J by 3 bases, with 8 bases between the two germline ends. The CDR3 is 14 amino acids. This CDR3 reads CASSQDPGEETQYF. The DNA for the CDR3 is TGCGCCAGCAGCCAAGATCCAGGGGAAGAGACCCAGTACTTC.

V is TRBV7-9 and J is TRBJ2-1, with a tentative D call TRBD1 (5 bases). Between the trimmed V and J ends, which lost 1 base and 8 bases, there was a span of 15 bases. The CDR3 consists of 15 residues. From germline, CDR1 is SEHNR and CDR2 FQNEAQ (reference sequence). The CDR3 sequence: CASSLGGPPVHEQFF. CDR3 nucleotide sequence: TGTGCCAGCAGCTTAGGGGGCCCCCCGGTGCATGAGCAGTTCTTC.

V and J are TRBV5-1 and TRBJ1-6; D possibly corresponds to TRBD1 (5 bases). This CDR3 is built from 15 residues. Per germline, CDR1 SGHRS and CDR2 YFSETQ. The V end lost 4 bases, the J end lost 8 bases, and 16 bases lay between the germline ends. CDR3 protein: CASSTAGTQYSPLHF. In DNA form, the CDR3 reads TGCGCCAGCAGCACGGCCGGGACGCAATATTCACCCCTCCACTTT.

The chain is built from TRBV4-2 and TRBJ1-1; perhaps TRBD1 as D (6 bases). V gave up 2 bases and J gave up 1 base, with 11 bases separating them. This CDR3 is built from 15 residues. The germline V gene has CDR1 LGHNA and CDR2 YNFKEQ. For the CDR3, the DNA is TGTGCCAGCAGCCAACCAGACAGGACGAACACTGAAGCTTTCTTT. This encodes CASSQPDRTNTEAFF.

The genes are TRBV18 and TRBJ2-1; TRBD2 might be the D (5 bases). Trimming shortened V by 3 bases and J by 2 bases, and 8 bases separated the two germline ends. The CDR3 consists of 14 residues. Germline CDR1 reads KGHSH; CDR2 reads LQKENI. The CDR3 sequence is CASSPGVTYNEQFF. CDR3 DNA sequence: TGTGCCAGCTCACCGGGAGTTACCTACAATGAGCAGTTCTTC.

The chain is built from TRBV28 and TRBJ2-3, with TRBD2 matching over 9 bases. From germline, CDR1 is MDHEN and CDR2 SYDVKM. The CDR3 runs to 17 residues. Trimming took 2 bases from V and 3 from J; bases not matched to a gene: 9. The CDR3 reads CASSLIIAGVGTDTQYF. CDR3 DNA sequence: TGTGCCAGCAGTTTAATTATAGCGGGAGTGGGGACAGATACGCAGTATTTT.